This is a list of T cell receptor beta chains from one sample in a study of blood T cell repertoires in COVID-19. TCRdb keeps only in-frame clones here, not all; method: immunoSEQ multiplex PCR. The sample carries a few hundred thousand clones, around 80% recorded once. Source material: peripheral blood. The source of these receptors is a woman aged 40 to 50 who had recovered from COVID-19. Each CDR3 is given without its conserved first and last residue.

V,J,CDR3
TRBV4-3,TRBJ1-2,ASSQDRTGSGNWGGYT
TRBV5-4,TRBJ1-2,ASSLDRDGYT
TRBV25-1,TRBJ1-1,ASRSDRGRTEAF
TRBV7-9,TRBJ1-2,ASSPDQGRQGYT
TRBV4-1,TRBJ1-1,ASSQDRGLNTEAF
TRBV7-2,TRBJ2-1,ASSQPGRNRRQF
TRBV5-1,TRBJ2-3,ASSLEGQGGDTQY
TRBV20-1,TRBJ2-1,SASSGGNYNEQF
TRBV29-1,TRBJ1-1,SVDRNTEAF
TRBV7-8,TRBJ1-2,ASSLSPGGTYGYT
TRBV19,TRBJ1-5,ASTVLGQGPNQPQH
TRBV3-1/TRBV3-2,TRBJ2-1,ASSQVGTSAEQF
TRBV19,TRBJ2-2,ASSISSLNTGELF
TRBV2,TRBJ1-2,ASTGDSSYYGYT
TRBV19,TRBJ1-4,ASNRAYNEKLF
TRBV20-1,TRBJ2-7,SASDTGGFHEQY
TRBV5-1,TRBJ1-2,ASSFDSYYGYT
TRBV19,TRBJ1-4,ASSRGASGEKLF
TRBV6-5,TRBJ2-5,ATLASTWGGETQY
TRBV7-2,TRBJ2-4,ASSFPPGGISKNIQY
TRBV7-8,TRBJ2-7,ASSGDRSQSGY
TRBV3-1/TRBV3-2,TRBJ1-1,ASTNTMTEAF
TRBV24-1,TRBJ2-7,ATSPAWGDEQY
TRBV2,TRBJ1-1,ASSPKPGGTEAF
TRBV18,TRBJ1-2,ASSPGTGGRYGYT
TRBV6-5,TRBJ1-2,ASSYGGQSYGYT
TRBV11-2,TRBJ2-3,ASSLGSGTGTLDTQY
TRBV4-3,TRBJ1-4,ASSAQGIHGATNEKLF
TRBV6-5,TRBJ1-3,ASSYRPGSDTIY
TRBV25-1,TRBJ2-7,ASSDRDQPYEQY
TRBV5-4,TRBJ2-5,ASSLMSGPQETQY
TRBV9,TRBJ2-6,ASSADTPDGRSGANVLT
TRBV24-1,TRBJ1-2,ATKVRRLSHYGYT
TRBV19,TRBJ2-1,ASSRPLDRENEQF
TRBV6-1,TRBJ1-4,ASRRQGAEEKLF